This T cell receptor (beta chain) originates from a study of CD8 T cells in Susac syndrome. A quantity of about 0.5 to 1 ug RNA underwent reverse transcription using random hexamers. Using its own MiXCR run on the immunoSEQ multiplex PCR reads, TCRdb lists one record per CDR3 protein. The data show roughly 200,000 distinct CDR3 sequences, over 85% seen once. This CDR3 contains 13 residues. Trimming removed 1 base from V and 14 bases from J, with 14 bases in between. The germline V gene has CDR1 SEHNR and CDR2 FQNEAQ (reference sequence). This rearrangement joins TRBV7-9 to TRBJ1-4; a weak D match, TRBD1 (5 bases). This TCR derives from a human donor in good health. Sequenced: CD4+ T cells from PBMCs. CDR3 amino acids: CASSLEAVGVLFF. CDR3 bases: TGTGCCAGCAGCTTAGAGGCCGTGGGGGTCCTGTTTTTT.